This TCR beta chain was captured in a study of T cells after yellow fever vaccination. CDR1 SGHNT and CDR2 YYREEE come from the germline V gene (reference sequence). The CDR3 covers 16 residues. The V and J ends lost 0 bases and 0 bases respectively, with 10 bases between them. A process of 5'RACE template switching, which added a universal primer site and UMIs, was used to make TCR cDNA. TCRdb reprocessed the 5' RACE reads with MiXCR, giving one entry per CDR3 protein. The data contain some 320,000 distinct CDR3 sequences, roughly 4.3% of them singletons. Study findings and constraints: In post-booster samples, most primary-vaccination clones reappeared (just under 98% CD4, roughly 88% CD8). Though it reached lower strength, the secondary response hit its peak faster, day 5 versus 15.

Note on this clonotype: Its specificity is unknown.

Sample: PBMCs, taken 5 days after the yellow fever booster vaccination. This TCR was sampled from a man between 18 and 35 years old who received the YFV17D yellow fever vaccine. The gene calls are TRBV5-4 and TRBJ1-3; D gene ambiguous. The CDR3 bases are TGTGCCAGCAGCTTGGAGGGCCCGAGCTCTGGAAACACCATATATTTT. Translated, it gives CASSLEGPSSGNTIYF. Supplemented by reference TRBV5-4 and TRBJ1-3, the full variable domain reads ETGVTQSPTHLIKTRGQQVTLRCSSQSGHNTVSWYQQALGQGPQFIFQYYREEENGRGNFPPRFSGLQFPNYSSELNVNALELDDSALYLCASSLEGPSSGNTIYFGEGSWLTVV.